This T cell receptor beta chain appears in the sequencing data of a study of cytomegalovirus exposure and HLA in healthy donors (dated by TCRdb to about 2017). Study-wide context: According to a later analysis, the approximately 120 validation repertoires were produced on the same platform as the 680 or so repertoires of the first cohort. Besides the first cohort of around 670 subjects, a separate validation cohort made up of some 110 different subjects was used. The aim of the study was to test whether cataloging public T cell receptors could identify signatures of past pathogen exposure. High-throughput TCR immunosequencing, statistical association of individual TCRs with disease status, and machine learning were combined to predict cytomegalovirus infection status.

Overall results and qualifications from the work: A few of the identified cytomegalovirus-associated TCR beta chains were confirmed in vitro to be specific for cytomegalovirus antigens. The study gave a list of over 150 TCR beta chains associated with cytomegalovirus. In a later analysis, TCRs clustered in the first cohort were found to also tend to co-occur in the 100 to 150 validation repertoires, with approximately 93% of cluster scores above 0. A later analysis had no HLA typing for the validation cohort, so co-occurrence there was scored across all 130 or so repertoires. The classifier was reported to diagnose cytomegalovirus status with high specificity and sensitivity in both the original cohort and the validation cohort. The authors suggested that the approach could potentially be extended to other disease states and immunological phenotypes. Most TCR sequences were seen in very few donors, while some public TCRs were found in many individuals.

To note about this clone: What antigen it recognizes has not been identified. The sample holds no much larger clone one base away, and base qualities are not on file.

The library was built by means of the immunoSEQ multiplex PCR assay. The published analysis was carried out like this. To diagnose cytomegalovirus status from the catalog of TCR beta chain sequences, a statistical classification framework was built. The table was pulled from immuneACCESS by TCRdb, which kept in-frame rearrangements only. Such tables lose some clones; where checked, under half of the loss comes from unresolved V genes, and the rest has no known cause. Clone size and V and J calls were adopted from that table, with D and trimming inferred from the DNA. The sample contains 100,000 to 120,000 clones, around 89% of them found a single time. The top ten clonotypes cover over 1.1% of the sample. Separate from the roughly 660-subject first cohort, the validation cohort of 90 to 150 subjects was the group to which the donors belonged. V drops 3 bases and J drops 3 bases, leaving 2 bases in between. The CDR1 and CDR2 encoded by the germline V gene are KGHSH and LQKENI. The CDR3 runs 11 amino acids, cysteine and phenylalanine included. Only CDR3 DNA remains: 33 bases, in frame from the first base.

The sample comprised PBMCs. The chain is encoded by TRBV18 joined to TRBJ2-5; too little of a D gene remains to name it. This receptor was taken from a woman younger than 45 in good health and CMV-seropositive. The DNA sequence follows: TGTGCCAGCTCACCCGAAGAGACCCAGTACTTC. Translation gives CASSPEETQYF. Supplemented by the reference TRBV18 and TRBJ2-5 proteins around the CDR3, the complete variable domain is NAGVMQNPRHLVRRRGQEARLRCSPMKGHSHVYWYRQLPEEGLKFMVYLQKENIIDESGMPKERFSAEFPKEGPSILRIQQVVRGDSAAYFCASSPEETQYFGPGTRLLVL.